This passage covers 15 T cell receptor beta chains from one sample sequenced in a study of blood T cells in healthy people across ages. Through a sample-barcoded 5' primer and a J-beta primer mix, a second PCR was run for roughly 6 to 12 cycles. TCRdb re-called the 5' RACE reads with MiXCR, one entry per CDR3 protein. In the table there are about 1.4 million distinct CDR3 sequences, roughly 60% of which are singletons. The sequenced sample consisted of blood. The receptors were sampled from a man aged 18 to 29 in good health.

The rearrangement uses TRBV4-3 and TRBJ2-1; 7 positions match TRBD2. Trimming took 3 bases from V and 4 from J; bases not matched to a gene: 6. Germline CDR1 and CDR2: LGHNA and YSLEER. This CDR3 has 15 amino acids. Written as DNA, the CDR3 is TGCGCCAGCAGCCACCGGGGCGGGGGTTACAATGAGCAGTTCTTC. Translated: CASSHRGGGYNEQFF.

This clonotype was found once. This CDR3 reads CASSYSNRGLGEQFF. In DNA form, the CDR3 reads TGTGCCAGCAGTTACTCGAATAGGGGGCTGGGGGAGCAGTTCTTC. The chain employs TRBV6-5 and TRBJ2-1, with 7 bases identical to TRBD1. This CDR3 comprises 15 residues. V shed 0 bases, J shed 10 bases, and the junction held 9 bases outside the gene matches. Germline V CDR1 and CDR2: MNHEY, SVGAGI.

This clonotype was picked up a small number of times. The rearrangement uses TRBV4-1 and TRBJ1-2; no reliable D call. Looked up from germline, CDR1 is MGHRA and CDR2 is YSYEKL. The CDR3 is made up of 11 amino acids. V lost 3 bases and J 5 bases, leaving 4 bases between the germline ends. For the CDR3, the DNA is TGCGCCAGCAGCCATCCTTATGGCTACACCTTC. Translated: CASSHPYGYTF.

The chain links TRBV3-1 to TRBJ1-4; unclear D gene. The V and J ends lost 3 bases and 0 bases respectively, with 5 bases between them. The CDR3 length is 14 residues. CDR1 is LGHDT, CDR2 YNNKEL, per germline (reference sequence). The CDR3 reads CASSHTATNEKLFF. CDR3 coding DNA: TGTGCCAGCAGCCATACAGCAACTAATGAAAAACTGTTTTTT.

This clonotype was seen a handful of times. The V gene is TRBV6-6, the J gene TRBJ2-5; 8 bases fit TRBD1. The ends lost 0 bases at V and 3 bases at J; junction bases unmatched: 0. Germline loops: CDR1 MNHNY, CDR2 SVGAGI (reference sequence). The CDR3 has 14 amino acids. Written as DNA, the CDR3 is TGTGCCAGCAGTTACTCGACAGGGGAAGAGACCCAGTACTTC. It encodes CASSYSTGEETQYF.

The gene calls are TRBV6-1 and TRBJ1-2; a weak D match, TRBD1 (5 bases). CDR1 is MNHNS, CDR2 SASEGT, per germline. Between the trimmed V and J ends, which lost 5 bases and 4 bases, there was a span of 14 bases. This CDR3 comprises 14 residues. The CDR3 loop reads CASSPLERGYGYTF. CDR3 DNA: TGTGCCAGCAGTCCCCTCGAAAGGGGCTATGGCTACACCTTC.

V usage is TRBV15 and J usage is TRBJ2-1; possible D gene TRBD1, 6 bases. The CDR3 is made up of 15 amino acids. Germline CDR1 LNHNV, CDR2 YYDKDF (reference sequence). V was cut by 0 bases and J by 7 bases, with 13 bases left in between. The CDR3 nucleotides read TGTGCCACCAGCAGAGATGGGGGCAGGGTAAATGAGCAGTTCTTC. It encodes CATSRDGGRVNEQFF.

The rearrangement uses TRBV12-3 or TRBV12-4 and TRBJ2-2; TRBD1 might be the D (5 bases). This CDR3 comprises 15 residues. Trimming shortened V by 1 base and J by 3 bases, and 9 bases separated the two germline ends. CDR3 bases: TGTGCCAGCAGTTTAGATAGGGGATACACCGGGGAGCTGTTTTTT. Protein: CASSLDRGYTGELFF.

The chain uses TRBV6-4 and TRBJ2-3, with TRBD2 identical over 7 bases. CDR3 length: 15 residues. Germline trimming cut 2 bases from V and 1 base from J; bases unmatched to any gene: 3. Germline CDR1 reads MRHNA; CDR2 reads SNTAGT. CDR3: CASSDRAGGTDTQYF. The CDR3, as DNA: TGTGCCAGCAGTGACAGGGCGGGGGGCACAGATACGCAGTATTTT.

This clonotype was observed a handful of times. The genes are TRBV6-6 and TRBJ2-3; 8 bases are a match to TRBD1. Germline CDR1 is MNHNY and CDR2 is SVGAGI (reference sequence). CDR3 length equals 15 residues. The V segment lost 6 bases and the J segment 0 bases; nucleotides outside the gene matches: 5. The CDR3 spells CASRGQGGSTDTQYF. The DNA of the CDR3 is TGTGCCAGCAGAGGACAGGGTGGAAGCACAGATACGCAGTATTTT.

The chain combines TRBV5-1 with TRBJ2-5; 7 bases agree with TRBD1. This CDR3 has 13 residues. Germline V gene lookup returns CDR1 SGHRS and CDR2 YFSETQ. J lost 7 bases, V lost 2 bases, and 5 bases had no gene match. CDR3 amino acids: CASSFRQGGTQYF. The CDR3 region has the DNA TGCGCCAGCAGCTTTAGACAGGGCGGGACCCAGTACTTC.

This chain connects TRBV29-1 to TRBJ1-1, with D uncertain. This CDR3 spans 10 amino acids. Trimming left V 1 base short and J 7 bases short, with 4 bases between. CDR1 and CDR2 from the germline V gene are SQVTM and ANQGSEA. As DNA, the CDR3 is TGCAGCGTTGAAGGTAGTGAAGCTTTCTTT. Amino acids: CSVEGSEAFF.

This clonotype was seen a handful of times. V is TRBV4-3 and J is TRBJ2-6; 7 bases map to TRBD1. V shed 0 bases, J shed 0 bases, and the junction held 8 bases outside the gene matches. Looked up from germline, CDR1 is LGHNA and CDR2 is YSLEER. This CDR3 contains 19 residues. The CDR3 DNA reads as TGCGCCAGCAGCCAAGACGTCCTAGGGGGCTACTCTGGGGCCAACGTCCTGACTTTC. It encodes CASSQDVLGGYSGANVLTF.

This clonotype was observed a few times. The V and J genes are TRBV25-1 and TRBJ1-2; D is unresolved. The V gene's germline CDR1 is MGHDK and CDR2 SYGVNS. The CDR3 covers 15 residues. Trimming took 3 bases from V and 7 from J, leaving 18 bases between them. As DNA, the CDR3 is TGTGCCAGCAGTGACGCGGACCGTTATGAGGGTGGCTACACCTTC. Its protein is CASSDADRYEGGYTF.

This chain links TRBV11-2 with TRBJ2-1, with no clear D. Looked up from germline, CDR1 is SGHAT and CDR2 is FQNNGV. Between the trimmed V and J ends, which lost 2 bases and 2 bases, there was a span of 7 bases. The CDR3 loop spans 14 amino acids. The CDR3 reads CASSLLSAYNEQFF. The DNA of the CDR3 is TGTGCCAGCAGCTTACTCTCGGCCTACAATGAGCAGTTCTTC.